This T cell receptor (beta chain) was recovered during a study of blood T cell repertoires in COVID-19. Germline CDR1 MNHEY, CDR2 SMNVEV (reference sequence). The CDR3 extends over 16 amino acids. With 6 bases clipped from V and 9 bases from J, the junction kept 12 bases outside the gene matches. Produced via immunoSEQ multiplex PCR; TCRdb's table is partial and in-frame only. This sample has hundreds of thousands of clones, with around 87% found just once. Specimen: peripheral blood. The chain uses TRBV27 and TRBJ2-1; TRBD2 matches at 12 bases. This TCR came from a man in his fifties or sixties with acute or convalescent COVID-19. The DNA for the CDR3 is TGTGCCAGCAGACTGGCAGGACTAGCGGGATTAGGTGAGCAGTTCTTC. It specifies CASRLAGLAGLGEQFF.